Following are 10 T cell receptor beta chains from one sample sequenced in a study of technical replicates of blood from a handful of donors. Using immunoSEQ multiplex PCR, the repertoire was profiled, and TCRdb retains in-frame clones only, with some absent. Found here are around 76,000 clones, approximately 92% of them singletons; the top ten hold roughly 0.41%. The sequenced sample was T cells isolated from PBMCs. The receptor set was obtained from a human donor in good health.

This chain uses TRBV27 with TRBJ1-1, with a possible D match to TRBD1 (6 bases). V gave up 7 bases and J gave up 4 bases, with 16 bases separating them. Germline lookup yields CDR1 MNHEY and CDR2 SMNVEV (reference sequence). CDR3 length: 14 amino acids. The CDR3 region has the DNA TGTGCCAGCACCCTTCATAGGGGGAGCACTGAAGCTTTCTTT. The encoded protein is CASTLHRGSTEAFF.

This chain uses TRBV30 with TRBJ2-7; D might be TRBD1 (7 bases). V was cut by 8 bases and J by 3 bases, with 17 bases left in between. The CDR3 has 13 amino acids. Germline V gene data show CDR1 as GTSNPN and CDR2 as SVGIG (reference sequence). CDR3 nucleotide sequence: TGTGCCGGGGAGGTCGACAGGGACTACGAGCAGTACTTC. Its protein product is CAGEVDRDYEQYF.

The CDR3 DNA sequence: TGTGCCAGCACCCCCGGGACAGGGGTTTCCTACACTGAAGCTTTCTTT. The encoded protein is CASTPGTGVSYTEAFF. The rearrangement uses TRBV5-6 and TRBJ1-1; 10 bases line up with TRBD1. V trimming: 6 bases; J trimming: 3 bases; junction bases outside the gene matches: 11. Germline-derived CDR1 and CDR2 are SGHDT and YYEEEE. The CDR3 sequence is 16 residues long. The full variable domain, completed using reference TRBV5-6 and TRBJ1-1, is DAGVTQSPTHLIKTRGQQVTLRCSPKSGHDTVSWYQQALGQGPQFIFQYYEEEERQRGNFPDRFSGHQFPNYSSELNVNALLLGDSALYLCASTPGTGVSYTEAFFGQGTRLTVV.

This clone occurred once. This chain joins TRBV5-4 and TRBJ1-2; the match to TRBD1 covers 8 bases. V trimming: 0 bases; J trimming: 13 bases; junction bases outside the gene matches: 8. Germline CDR1 reads SGHNT; CDR2 reads YYREEE (reference sequence). The CDR3 length is 13 residues. CDR3 coding DNA: TGTGCCAGCAGCTTGGGTCAGGGGGCGAATTTCACCTTC. It encodes CASSLGQGANFTF.

The chain links TRBV6-1 to TRBJ2-1, with a tentative D call TRBD2 (6 bases). The germline V and J ends were trimmed by 8 bases and 5 bases, with 19 bases remaining between them. This CDR3 has 15 residues. Germline-derived CDR1 and CDR2 are MNHNS and SASEGT. CDR3 in amino acids: CASWVGREVHNEQFF. CDR3 coding DNA: TGTGCCAGCTGGGTAGGGCGGGAAGTTCACAATGAGCAGTTCTTC.

This chain joins TRBV11-2 and TRBJ2-7; D is undetermined. V was shortened by 2 bases and J by 2 bases, with 4 bases between the two germline ends. The CDR3 spans 12 residues. Germline V lookup: CDR1 SGHAT, CDR2 FQNNGV. In DNA form, the CDR3 reads TGTGCCAGCAGCTTACAAACCTACGAGCAGTACTTC. Translating gives CASSLQTYEQYF. Based on the CDR3 plus reference TRBV11-2 and TRBJ2-7, the full variable domain is EAGVAQSPRYKIIEKRQSVAFWCNPISGHATLYWYQQILGQGPKLLIQFQNNGVVDDSQLPKDRFSAERLKGVDSTLKIQPAKLEDSAVYLCASSLQTYEQYFGPGTRLTVT.

J is TRBJ1-1 and V is TRBV7-6; no clear D gene. Germline V CDR1 and CDR2: SGHVS, FNYEAQ. The V and J ends lost 1 base and 8 bases respectively, with 8 bases between them. This CDR3 contains 12 residues. CDR3 coding DNA: TGTGCCAGCAGCTTAGGCACAAACGAAGCTTTCTTT. Protein product: CASSLGTNEAFF.

This clone was recorded a few times. DNA of the CDR3: TGTGCCAGCAGTGTCGGGACAGGTTCCAATCAGCCCCAGCATTTT. Protein product: CASSVGTGSNQPQHF. The genes are TRBV27 and TRBJ1-5; 8 bases align to TRBD1. The length of the CDR3 is 15 residues. V gave up 5 bases and J gave up 3 bases; unmatched junction bases: 6. CDR1 and CDR2 from the germline V gene are MNHEY and SMNVEV (reference sequence).

This clone has only a few counts. The genes are TRBV27 and TRBJ1-1; a possible D gene is TRBD1 (5 bases). Looked up from germline, CDR1 is MNHEY and CDR2 is SMNVEV (reference sequence). The V end lost 2 bases, the J end lost 4 bases, and 8 bases lay between the germline ends. The CDR3 loop spans 13 amino acids. The chain's CDR3 is CASSLGARTEAFF. CDR3 DNA: TGTGCCAGCAGTTTAGGGGCCCGCACTGAAGCTTTCTTT.

The chain carries TRBV7-2 and TRBJ1-1; the D gene is possibly TRBD1 (5 bases). Trimming shortened V by 5 bases and J by 1 base, and 14 bases separated the two germline ends. The V gene's germline CDR1 is SGHTA and CDR2 FQGNSA. The CDR3 totals 15 residues. The CDR3 loop reads CASSEMLTGNTEAFF. As DNA, the CDR3 is TGTGCCAGCAGCGAAATGCTTACAGGGAACACTGAAGCTTTCTTT.